This record covers a single TCR beta chain. What it binds is unknown. This specimen comes from a study of shared clonotypes between healthy human individuals. Overall study results and limits: In having few donors, the study represented limited genetic and exposure-history diversity.

In replicate PCRs of unsorted PBMC, approximately 310 ng DNA, around 33,000 T cell genomes, was used. Sequencing used immunoSEQ multiplex PCR; TCRdb keeps in-frame clones, though not all of them. In the table there are about 530,000 clones, almost 80% of which are singletons. Every one of the donors was a Caucasian adult that lived in Nashville, Tennessee. When samples were unsorted, about 90 million PBMCs were used for genomic DNA. The CDR3 runs 12 residues. The germline V gene encodes CDR1 MDHEN and CDR2 SYDVKM. The V end lost 10 bases, the J end lost 1 base, and 11 bases lay between the germline ends.

This receptor was taken from a woman between 40 and 55 years old in good health. Some clones in this sample may be carry-over from other donors' samples. The sequenced sample consisted of PBMCs. The rearrangement uses TRBV28 and TRBJ2-7, with unresolved D. The CDR3 reads CATRAGSYEQYF. Here the CDR3 DNA reads TGTGCCACCCGGGCTGGGTCCTACGAGCAGTACTTC.